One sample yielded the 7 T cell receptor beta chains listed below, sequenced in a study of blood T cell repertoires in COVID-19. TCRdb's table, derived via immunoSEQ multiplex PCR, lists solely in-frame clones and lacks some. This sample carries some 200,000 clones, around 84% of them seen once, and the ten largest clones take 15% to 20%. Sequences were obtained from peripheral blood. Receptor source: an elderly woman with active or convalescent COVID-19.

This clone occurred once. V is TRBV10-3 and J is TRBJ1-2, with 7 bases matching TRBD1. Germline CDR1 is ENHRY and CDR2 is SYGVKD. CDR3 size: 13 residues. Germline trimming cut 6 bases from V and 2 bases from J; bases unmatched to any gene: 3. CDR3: CAIRDRVNYGYTF. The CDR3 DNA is TGTGCCATCAGAGACAGGGTGAACTATGGCTACACCTTC.

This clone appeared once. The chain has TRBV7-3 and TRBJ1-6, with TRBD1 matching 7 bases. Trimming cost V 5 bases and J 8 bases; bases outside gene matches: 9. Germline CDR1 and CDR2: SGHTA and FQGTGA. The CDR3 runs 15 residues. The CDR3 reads CASSPSRDRYSPLHF. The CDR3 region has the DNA TGTGCCAGCAGCCCCTCCCGGGACAGATATTCACCCCTCCACTTT.

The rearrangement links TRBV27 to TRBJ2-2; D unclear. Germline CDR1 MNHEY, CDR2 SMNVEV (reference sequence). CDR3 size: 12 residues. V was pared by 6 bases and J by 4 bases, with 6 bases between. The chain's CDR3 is CASRRLTGELFF. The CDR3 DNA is TGTGCCAGCAGACGACTCACCGGGGAGCTGTTTTTT.

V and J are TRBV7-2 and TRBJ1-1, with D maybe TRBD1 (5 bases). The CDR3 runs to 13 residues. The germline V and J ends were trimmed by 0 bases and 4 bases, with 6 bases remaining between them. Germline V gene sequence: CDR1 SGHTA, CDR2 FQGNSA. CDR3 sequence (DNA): TGTGCCAGCAGCTTAGCGCAGGGCACTGAAGCTTTCTTT. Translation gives CASSLAQGTEAFF.

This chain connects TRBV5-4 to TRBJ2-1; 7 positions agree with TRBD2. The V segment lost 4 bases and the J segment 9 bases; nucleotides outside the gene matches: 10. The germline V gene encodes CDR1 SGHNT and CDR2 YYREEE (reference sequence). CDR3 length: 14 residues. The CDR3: CASSPKTSIGEQFF. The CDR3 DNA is TGTGCCAGCAGCCCAAAGACTAGCATAGGTGAGCAGTTCTTC.

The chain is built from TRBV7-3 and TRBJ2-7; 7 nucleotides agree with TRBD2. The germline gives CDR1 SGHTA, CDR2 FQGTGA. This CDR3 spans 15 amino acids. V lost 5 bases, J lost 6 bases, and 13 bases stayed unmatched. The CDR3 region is CASSVDVAGVGEQYF. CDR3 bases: TGTGCCAGCAGCGTAGATGTGGCGGGAGTGGGCGAGCAGTACTTC.

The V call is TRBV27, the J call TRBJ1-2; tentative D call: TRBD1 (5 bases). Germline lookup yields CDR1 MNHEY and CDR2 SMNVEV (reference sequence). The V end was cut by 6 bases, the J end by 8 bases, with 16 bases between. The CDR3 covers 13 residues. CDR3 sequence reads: CASRPQGSRGYTF. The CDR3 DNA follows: TGTGCCAGCAGACCGCAGGGAAGCAGGGGCTACACCTTC.